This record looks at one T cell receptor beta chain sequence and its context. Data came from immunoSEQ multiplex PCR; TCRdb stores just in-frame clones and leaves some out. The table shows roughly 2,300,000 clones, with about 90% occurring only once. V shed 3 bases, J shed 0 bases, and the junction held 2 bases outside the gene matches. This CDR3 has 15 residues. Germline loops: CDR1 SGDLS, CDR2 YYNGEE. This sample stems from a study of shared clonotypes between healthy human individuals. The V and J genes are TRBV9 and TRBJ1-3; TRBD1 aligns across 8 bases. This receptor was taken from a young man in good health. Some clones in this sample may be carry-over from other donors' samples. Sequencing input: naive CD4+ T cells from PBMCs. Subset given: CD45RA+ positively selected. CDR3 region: CASSATGGSGNTIYF. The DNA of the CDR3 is TGTGCCAGCAGCGCCACAGGGGGCTCTGGAAACACCATATATTTT.